These 29 T cell receptor beta chains were sequenced from one sample in a study of cytomegalovirus exposure and HLA in healthy donors. Assay used: immunoSEQ multiplex PCR; TCRdb lists only in-frame clones, some missing. The table shows over 250,000 clones, with 86% occurring only once. Sequences were obtained from PBMCs. The receptor source for this set is a woman between 18 and 29 years old in good health and CMV-seronegative.

CDR3 nucleotides: TGCAGCGTTGAAGGGACAACGCGCTACGAGCAGTACTTC. This codes for CSVEGTTRYEQYF. The chain is built from TRBV29-1 and TRBJ2-7; possible D gene TRBD1, 5 bases. Germline CDR1 SQVTM, CDR2 ANQGSEA. The CDR3 length is 13 residues. The germline V and J ends were trimmed by 1 base and 3 bases, with 10 bases remaining between them.

V is TRBV5-6 and J is TRBJ2-7, with TRBD1 matching over 9 bases. The CDR3 contains 15 residues. Per germline, CDR1 SGHDT and CDR2 YYEEEE. The V gene end was trimmed by 2 bases and the J gene end by 5 bases; junction bases not matched to a gene: 8. CDR3 nucleotide sequence: TGTGCCAGCAGCTTAACGGGACAGGGTACTAACGAGCAGTACTTC. Residues: CASSLTGQGTNEQYF.

The chain is built from TRBV10-2 and TRBJ2-2; maybe TRBD1 (6 bases). Germline assignment: CDR1 WSHSY and CDR2 SAAADI. Trimming cost V 5 bases and J 4 bases, with 11 bases left between them. The CDR3 consists of 14 residues. The CDR3 region has the DNA TGCGCCAGCAGTTCCAGGGGCCCCACCGGGGAGCTGTTTTTT. This codes for CASSSRGPTGELFF.

This clone was detected only once. The rearrangement uses TRBV7-2 and TRBJ1-2; 10 bases align to TRBD1. Trimming took 0 bases from V and 2 from J; bases not matched to a gene: 3. The CDR3 is 16 amino acids. Germline V gene data show CDR1 as SGHTA and CDR2 as FQGNSA. The CDR3 spells CASSLAPDRGNYGYTF. In DNA form, the CDR3 reads TGTGCCAGCAGCTTAGCGCCGGACAGGGGGAACTATGGCTACACCTTC.

The chain uses TRBV30 and TRBJ2-1; 12 nucleotides align to TRBD2. V trimming: 3 bases; J trimming: 0 bases; junction bases outside the gene matches: 9. The CDR3 is 18 amino acids. Germline CDR1 and CDR2: GTSNPN and SVGIG (reference sequence). For the CDR3, the DNA is TGTGCCTGGAGGCCCGGGACTAGCGGGCTTAGCTCCTACAATGAGCAGTTCTTC. Protein: CAWRPGTSGLSSYNEQFF.

This chain links TRBV28 with TRBJ2-7; D is unresolved. V was cut by 7 bases and J by 0 bases, with 13 bases left in between. This CDR3 region has 14 residues. The germline V gene encodes CDR1 MDHEN and CDR2 SYDVKM. Written as DNA, the CDR3 is TGTGCCAGCACCGATAGTCTTAGCTCCTACGAGCAGTACTTC. Its translation is CASTDSLSSYEQYF.

V is TRBV6-5 and J is TRBJ1-1, with D unclear. The CDR3 spans 15 residues. V gave up 0 bases and J gave up 0 bases, with 8 bases separating them. CDR1 is MNHEY, CDR2 SVGAGI, per germline. CDR3 protein: CASSYSLRLNTEAFF. In DNA form, the CDR3 reads TGTGCCAGCAGTTACTCGCTCAGATTGAACACTGAAGCTTTCTTT.

The rearrangement links TRBV5-1 to TRBJ1-2; 8 bases fit TRBD1. The junction had 8 bases not matched to a gene; V was cut back by 1 base and J by 6 bases. The CDR3 loop spans 15 amino acids. Germline V gives CDR1 SGHRS, CDR2 YFSETQ. The CDR3 sequence: CASSLRVDRANGYTF. The CDR3 DNA reads as TGCGCCAGCAGCTTGCGGGTGGACAGGGCTAATGGCTACACCTTC.

This sequence joins TRBV10-3 and TRBJ2-2; TRBD2 matches 11 bases. Germline values: CDR1 ENHRY, CDR2 SYGVKD. The trim removed 8 bases at V and 5 bases at J, leaving 1 base unmatched. This CDR3 spans 13 amino acids. CDR3 loop: CAIGTSGTGELFF. The CDR3 DNA reads TGTGCCATCGGGACTAGCGGAACCGGGGAGCTGTTTTTT.

V usage is TRBV9 and J usage is TRBJ2-7; 7 nucleotides match TRBD2. This CDR3 is 19 amino acids long. Trimming removed 0 bases from V and 0 bases from J; junction bases left unmatched: 15. In germline, CDR1 is SGDLS, CDR2 YYNGEE. The CDR3: CASSVATTIGTTTSYEQYF. The CDR3, as DNA: TGTGCCAGCAGCGTAGCTACTACTATTGGGACTACCACCTCCTACGAGCAGTACTTC.

The J gene is TRBJ1-4, the V gene TRBV2; 7 positions agree with TRBD1. With V trimmed by 6 bases and J by 4 bases, 11 bases remained unmatched. Germline V CDR1 and CDR2: SNHLY, FYNNEI. The CDR3 runs to 16 residues. CDR3 sequence reads: CASRNGGGTDNEKLFF. The CDR3 nucleotides read TGTGCCAGCAGAAATGGGGGTGGGACAGATAATGAAAAACTGTTTTTT.

The chain combines TRBV18 with TRBJ2-4; 8 positions agree with TRBD1. This CDR3 is 17 amino acids long. The V and J ends lost 2 bases and 9 bases, in that order; junction bases with no gene match: 15. Germline CDR1 and CDR2: KGHSH and LQKENI. CDR3 DNA sequence: TGTGCCAGCTCACCAAATGACGCTGGACAGGGCTTTGGCATTCAGTACTTC. Protein product: CASSPNDAGQGFGIQYF.

The gene calls are TRBV13 and TRBJ2-4, with D hard to call. Looked up from germline, CDR1 is PRHDT and CDR2 is FYEKMQ (reference sequence). Trimming shortened V by 8 bases and J by 0 bases, and 11 bases separated the two germline ends. The CDR3 loop spans 14 amino acids. The chain's CDR3 is CASRAGLAKNIQYF. CDR3 in DNA: TGTGCCAGCCGAGCAGGCTTAGCCAAAAACATTCAGTACTTC.

The chain has TRBV4-3 and TRBJ2-4; 10 bases map to TRBD1. CDR1 is LGHNA, CDR2 YSLEER, per germline. J lost 3 bases, V lost 3 bases, and 5 bases had no gene match. CDR3 length: 16 amino acids. CDR3: CASSQDRTGGKNIQYF. The CDR3 DNA reads TGCGCCAGCAGCCAGGATAGGACAGGGGGCAAAAACATTCAGTACTTC.

This chain connects TRBV5-5 to TRBJ1-1; D remains unclear. Germline CDR1 reads SGHKS; CDR2 reads YYEKEE (reference sequence). This CDR3 is 15 amino acids long. Trimming took 3 bases from V and 1 from J, leaving 13 bases between them. CDR3: CASSSTRAWNTEAFF. Here the CDR3 DNA reads TGTGCCAGCAGCTCGACGCGGGCGTGGAACACTGAAGCTTTCTTT.

The chain recombines TRBV6-5 with TRBJ1-2, with 7 bases that match TRBD1. This CDR3 spans 14 amino acids. After removal of 7 bases from V and 6 bases from J, the junction contained 11 bases not matched to a gene. Per germline, CDR1 MNHEY and CDR2 SVGAGI. The CDR3 DNA is TGTGCCAGCACCCTGGGACAGCCTAGCAATGGCTACACCTTC. Translated: CASTLGQPSNGYTF.

V and J are TRBV20-1 and TRBJ2-1; D remains unclear. The CDR3 extends over 11 amino acids. V lost 2 bases, J lost 8 bases, and 7 bases lay in between. The germline V gene has CDR1 DFQATT and CDR2 SNEGSKA (reference sequence). This CDR3 is CSARSSHEQFF. CDR3 DNA sequence: TGCAGTGCTAGATCCTCCCATGAGCAGTTCTTC.

The rearrangement links TRBV30 to TRBJ1-6; no definite D call. Trimming took 1 base from V and 7 from J, leaving 8 bases between them. There are 13 residues in the CDR3. Per germline, CDR1 GTSNPN and CDR2 SVGIG (reference sequence). CDR3 sequence (DNA): TGTGCCTGGAGTGCCTCGGGGAATTCACCCCTCCACTTT. Protein sequence: CAWSASGNSPLHF.

V gene TRBV27 combines with J gene TRBJ1-2; possible D gene TRBD1, 6 bases. Germline loops: CDR1 MNHEY, CDR2 SMNVEV (reference sequence). Trimming pared 3 bases from V and 8 bases from J, leaving 19 bases between. This CDR3 spans 15 amino acids. This CDR3 is CASSFVGASTGGYTF. CDR3 nucleotides: TGTGCCAGCAGTTTTGTGGGGGCAAGTACAGGAGGCTACACCTTC.

The rearrangement uses TRBV11-3 and TRBJ1-1; no clear D. Germline CDR1 reads SGHNT; CDR2 reads YENEEA. The V and J ends lost 1 base and 0 bases respectively, with 9 bases between them. This CDR3 comprises 15 residues. DNA for the CDR3: TGTGCCAGCAGCTTAGGTAGTCGTATGAACACTGAAGCTTTCTTT. It codes for CASSLGSRMNTEAFF. Full variable domain (missing parts from reference TRBV11-3 and TRBJ1-1): EAGVVQSPRYKIIEKKQPVAFWCNPISGHNTLYWYLQNLGQGPELLIRYENEEAVDDSQLPKDRFSAERLKGVDSTLKIQPAELGDSAVYLCASSLGSRMNTEAFFGQGTRLTVV.

The CDR3 spells CASDGTSITYEQYF. The CDR3 DNA is TGTGCCAGCGACGGGACTTCAATTACCTACGAGCAGTACTTC. The chain recombines TRBV6-1 with TRBJ2-7; tentatively, D is TRBD2 (6 bases). The V and J ends lost 8 bases and 2 bases respectively, with 16 bases between them. The length of the CDR3 is 14 residues. Germline V gives CDR1 MNHNS, CDR2 SASEGT.

V is TRBV25-1 and J is TRBJ2-1; 10 nucleotides align to TRBD2. The CDR3 totals 14 residues. The germline CDR1 and CDR2 sequences are MGHDK and SYGVNS. V lost 3 bases, J lost 8 bases, and 4 bases stayed unmatched. The CDR3 reads CASSDRTSGDEQFF. CDR3 in DNA: TGTGCCAGCAGTGACCGGACTAGCGGCGATGAGCAGTTCTTC.

This sequence joins TRBV25-1 and TRBJ2-1; 9 nucleotides line up with TRBD1. This CDR3 has 15 residues. The junction had 12 bases not matched to a gene; V was cut back by 7 bases and J by 8 bases. Germline V gives CDR1 MGHDK, CDR2 SYGVNS. CDR3 bases: TGTGCCAGCAACCAGATAGGACAGGGGTCCGATGAGCAGTTCTTC. Protein product: CASNQIGQGSDEQFF.

The chain combines TRBV29-1 with TRBJ1-1; D possibly corresponds to TRBD1 (5 bases). V dropped 3 bases and J dropped 10 bases, with 21 bases sitting between them. Germline V lookup: CDR1 SQVTM, CDR2 ANQGSEA. This CDR3 is built from 14 residues. The CDR3 coding sequence is TGCAGCGTTGATCCTCCGGGAGGGGCTCGGGGAGCTTTCTTT. Its protein product is CSVDPPGGARGAFF.

V gene TRBV7-9 combines with J gene TRBJ1-2, with D unclear. Germline V gene lookup returns CDR1 SEHNR and CDR2 FQNEAQ (reference sequence). There are 10 residues in the CDR3. V was shortened by 1 base and J by 11 bases, with 5 bases between the two germline ends. Written as DNA, the CDR3 is TGTGCCAGCAGCTTAGAGAGTTACACCTTC. It is translated as CASSLESYTF.

The gene calls are TRBV15 and TRBJ2-1, with D possibly matching TRBD1 (7 bases). From germline, CDR1 is LNHNV and CDR2 YYDKDF (reference sequence). Trimming removed 5 bases at V and 12 bases at J, with 26 bases between. The CDR3 is 16 amino acids. The CDR3 protein is CATSGGGGTPVQGQFF. Here the CDR3 DNA reads TGTGCCACCAGCGGAGGGGGCGGGACTCCCGTACAAGGGCAGTTCTTC.

This clone was detected a few times. V usage is TRBV27 and J usage is TRBJ2-1; 7 nucleotides line up with TRBD2. V lost 2 bases, J lost 9 bases, and 7 bases stayed unmatched. Germline CDR1 is MNHEY and CDR2 is SMNVEV (reference sequence). This CDR3 has 14 amino acids. The DNA of the CDR3 is TGTGCCAGCAGTTTAGCGGGAGCGGTCGGTGAGCAGTTCTTC. Translating it yields CASSLAGAVGEQFF.

This clone was recorded once. DNA for the CDR3: TGTGCCAGCAGCTTAGGAGGGAGACTTGAGCAGTACTTC. As protein: CASSLGGRLEQYF. J is TRBJ2-7 and V is TRBV11-2; TRBD2 is a possible D gene (5 bases). The CDR3 has 13 residues. Per germline, CDR1 SGHAT and CDR2 FQNNGV. V was cut by 1 base and J by 7 bases, with 11 bases left in between.

In the case of this clone: The sample holds other DNA sequences that translate to the same CDR3. This rearrangement joins TRBV4-3 to TRBJ2-5, with TRBD1 identical over 7 bases. CDR1 LGHNA and CDR2 YSLEER come from the germline V gene. The CDR3 spans 14 residues. The V segment lost 1 base and the J segment 4 bases; nucleotides outside the gene matches: 3. For the CDR3, the DNA is TGCGCCAGCAGCCAAGGGGCAGGGGGAGAGACCCAGTACTTC. Residues: CASSQGAGGETQYF.